This TCR beta chain is from a study (TCRdb year 2016). Preparation of the library involved RT-PCR. The sample was run on an Illumina MiSeq. The public sequencing data were trimmed at Q25 with fastp and processed into clonotypes with MiXCR by TCRdb, which kept only in-frame beta chains. Identical CDR3 protein sequences are pooled into one entry, listed with their most common genes and DNA. This sample gives hundreds of thousands of distinct CDR3 sequences in total; 14% of them show up just once. The ten most abundant clones make up 3.6% of the sample. A word on this clonotype: Its antigen target is currently unknown. No much larger clone exists at a distance of one base, and base qualities are not known.

Clipping removes 3 bases from V and 7 bases from J, with 12 as the unmatched junction base count. The CDR3 goes from the cysteine to the phenylalanine over 15 residues. Kept here is only the CDR3 DNA, which spans 45 bases and is read in frame from base 1. The CDR1 and CDR2 encoded by the germline V gene are SGDLS and YYNGEE. The sequence came from a female donor in good health, serving as a healthy control. The chain couples TRBV9 to TRBJ1-2; 7 nucleotides in the junction match TRBD1. The material sequenced was memory CD4+ T cells from blood. The bases are TGTGCCAGCAGCGCCACCTCAGGGGGGTTTGGTGGCTACACCTTC. Translation gives CASSATSGGFGGYTF. Beyond the CDR3, the reference TRBV9 and TRBJ1-2 genes provide the residues; the full variable domain reads: DSGVTQTPKHLITATGQRVTLRCSPRSGDLSVYWYQQSLDQGLQFLIQYYNGEERAKGNILERFSAQQFPDLHSELNLSSLELGDSALYFCASSATSGGFGGYTFGSGTRLTVV.